The 25 T cell receptor beta chains below come from one sample, sequenced in a study of cytomegalovirus exposure and HLA in healthy donors. The PCR employed 60 Vbeta primers together with 13 Jbeta primers. Sequencing used immunoSEQ multiplex PCR; TCRdb keeps in-frame clones, though not all of them. Of about 190,000 clones listed, around 79% are singletons. The sequencing sample was made of PBMCs. These receptors were collected from a woman in her forties or fifties in good health and CMV-seronegative.

V gene TRBV7-3 combines with J gene TRBJ1-1, with D uncertain. Trimming took 4 bases from V and 1 from J, leaving 7 bases between them. CDR1 SGHTA and CDR2 FQGTGA come from the germline V gene. CDR3 length: 13 amino acids. The chain's CDR3 is CASSSQTNTEAFF. The CDR3, as DNA: TGTGCCAGCAGCTCACAGACGAACACTGAAGCTTTCTTT.

The chain joins TRBV5-4 to TRBJ2-5, with 11 bases fitting TRBD2. TRBJ2-7 explains the end of the DNA better; the J call may be wrong. The CDR3 has 14 residues. Germline V lookup: CDR1 SGHNT, CDR2 YYREEE (reference sequence). CDR3 nucleotide sequence: TGTGCCAGCAGCTTGACTAGCGGGAGACACGAGCAGTACTTC. Its protein product is CASSLTSGRHEQYF.

J is TRBJ1-4 and V is TRBV28, with a weak D call TRBD1 (5 bases). Trimming shortened V by 6 bases and J by 4 bases, and 9 bases separated the two germline ends. This CDR3 contains 13 residues. Germline assignment: CDR1 MDHEN and CDR2 SYDVKM. CDR3 region: CASRQEFNEKLFF. As DNA, the CDR3 is TGTGCCAGCAGACAGGAGTTTAATGAAAAACTGTTTTTT.

The CDR3 nucleotides read TGTGCCAGCAGTCCCTCGACAGGGGATAAGGGCACCGGGGAGCTGTTTTTT. It is translated as CASSPSTGDKGTGELFF. This chain joins TRBV27 and TRBJ2-2; 8 nucleotides align to TRBD1. The CDR3 is 17 residues long. V was pared by 5 bases and J by 4 bases, with 12 bases of the junction left unmatched. Germline CDR1 reads MNHEY; CDR2 reads SMNVEV (reference sequence).

The chain links TRBV4-3 to TRBJ2-5; 12 bases line up with TRBD2. The CDR3 consists of 19 residues. Germline CDR1 is LGHNA and CDR2 is YSLEER. J lost 0 bases, V lost 0 bases, and 8 bases had no gene match. The CDR3 is CASSQERLAGGGYQETQYF. The CDR3 DNA reads as TGCGCCAGCAGCCAAGAACGGCTAGCGGGAGGGGGGTACCAAGAGACCCAGTACTTC.

This CDR3 is CASSYTHRALYGYTF. The CDR3 region has the DNA TGTGCCAGCAGCTATACCCACAGGGCACTATATGGCTACACCTTC. The chain links TRBV5-6 to TRBJ1-2; D might be TRBD1 (6 bases). V was shortened by 3 bases and J by 5 bases, with 17 bases between the two germline ends. The CDR3 runs 15 residues. Germline V gives CDR1 SGHDT, CDR2 YYEEEE.

This clone was observed a single time. The rearrangement links TRBV4-2 to TRBJ2-2, with a weak D call TRBD2 (6 bases). Germline V lookup: CDR1 LGHNA, CDR2 YNFKEQ. Trimming shortened V by 4 bases and J by 2 bases, and 20 bases separated the two germline ends. The CDR3 consists of 18 residues. CDR3 protein: CASSPRWGNSGNTGELFF. CDR3 DNA sequence: TGTGCCAGCAGCCCGAGATGGGGTAATAGCGGTAACACCGGGGAGCTGTTTTTT.

V gene TRBV7-9 combines with J gene TRBJ1-1, with D unresolved. V shed 5 bases and J shed 3 bases, with 4 bases lying between them. Germline V gene lookup returns CDR1 SEHNR and CDR2 FQNEAQ (reference sequence). This CDR3 is 11 amino acids long. DNA for the CDR3: TGTGCCAGCAGCCCGGACACTGAAGCTTTCTTT. Translating gives CASSPDTEAFF.

This clone was seen only once. The J gene is TRBJ2-1, the V gene TRBV7-2; D gene ambiguous. The CDR3 extends over 14 amino acids. Germline CDR1 is SGHTA and CDR2 is FQGNSA. Trimming took 6 bases from V and 4 from J, leaving 13 bases between them. CDR3 in DNA: TGTGCCAGCAGATTAATGGGCGATTACAATGAGCAGTTCTTC. Its translation: CASRLMGDYNEQFF.

The chain uses TRBV9 and TRBJ1-2; TRBD1 aligns across 7 bases. Looked up from germline, CDR1 is SGDLS and CDR2 is YYNGEE. The junction had 6 bases not matched to a gene; V was cut back by 5 bases and J by 2 bases. CDR3 length: 14 residues. The CDR3 nucleotides read TGTGCCAGCAGGTCCGGGACAGCCAACTATGGCTACACCTTC. This encodes CASRSGTANYGYTF.

As regards this clone: The junction and the germline gene differ at one end; a read error may be behind it. This chain links TRBV7-9 with TRBJ2-7, with a weak D call TRBD1 (5 bases). Per germline, CDR1 SEHNR and CDR2 FQNEAQ (reference sequence). This CDR3 spans 12 amino acids. The CDR3 sequence is CSSAAGTYEQYF. DNA of the CDR3: TGTTCCAGCGCCGCAGGGACCTACGAGCAGTACTTC.

V is TRBV7-6 and J is TRBJ1-2, with D possibly TRBD1 on 6 matching bases. Germline loops: CDR1 SGHVS, CDR2 FNYEAQ. Trimming stripped 5 bases from V and 5 bases from J, with 12 bases between. This CDR3 is built from 13 residues. CDR3 nucleotide sequence: TGTGCCAGCAGCCGGACAGCAGGATATGGCTACACCTTC. It encodes CASSRTAGYGYTF.

The genes are TRBV7-3 and TRBJ2-1; tentatively, D is TRBD2 (6 bases). V was trimmed by 2 bases and J by 1 base, leaving 21 bases between them. CDR1 is SGHTA and CDR2 is FQGTGA in the germline V gene. This CDR3 is 19 amino acids long. The DNA for the CDR3 is TGTGCCAGCAGCTTATGGGGCACCCCGTTACTAGCATCCTACAATGAGCAGTTCTTC. Encoded protein: CASSLWGTPLLASYNEQFF.

The gene calls are TRBV9 and TRBJ2-3; TRBD2 agrees at 8 bases. Germline V gives CDR1 SGDLS, CDR2 YYNGEE. The CDR3 covers 15 residues. V was clipped by 3 bases and J by 4 bases; unmatched bases: 7. The CDR3 region has the DNA TGTGCCAGCAGCGATCAGGGGCGGGGGGCAGATACGCAGTATTTT. Its translation is CASSDQGRGADTQYF. Together with reference TRBV9 and TRBJ2-3, the CDR3 gives the full variable domain: DSGVTQTPKHLITATGQRVTLRCSPRSGDLSVYWYQQSLDQGLQFLIQYYNGEERAKGNILERFSAQQFPDLHSELNLSSLELGDSALYFCASSDQGRGADTQYFGPGTRLTVL.

The chain joins TRBV5-1 to TRBJ1-1; D is perhaps TRBD1 (6 bases). The CDR3 has 16 residues. The ends were cut back, 7 bases at V and 4 bases at J, with 23 bases in the middle. The germline V gene encodes CDR1 SGHRS and CDR2 YFSETQ. The CDR3 nucleotides are TGCGCCAGCGCAGAGTTATTACAGGGTAGGGGCACTGAAGCTTTCTTT. This translates into CASAELLQGRGTEAFF.

This clone appeared once. The chain uses TRBV11-2 and TRBJ1-4, with D uncertain. Trimming took 3 bases from V and 0 from J, leaving 5 bases between them. The CDR3 contains 14 residues. Germline CDR1 reads SGHAT; CDR2 reads FQNNGV. CDR3 sequence: CASSFQATNEKLFF. The CDR3, as DNA: TGTGCCAGCAGCTTCCAGGCAACTAATGAAAAACTGTTTTTT.

The chain has TRBV30 and TRBJ1-2; a weak D match, TRBD1 (6 bases). Germline lookup yields CDR1 GTSNPN and CDR2 SVGIG (reference sequence). The CDR3 is 12 amino acids. The V end lost 3 bases, the J end lost 3 bases, and 8 bases lay between the germline ends. The CDR3 loop reads CAWSHRDYGYTF. In DNA form, the CDR3 reads TGTGCCTGGAGCCACAGGGACTATGGCTACACCTTC.

The CDR3 region is CASSFLPGGDEQYF. CDR3 DNA sequence: TGTGCCAGCAGTTTTCTCCCGGGAGGGGACGAGCAGTACTTC. The chain recombines TRBV7-8 with TRBJ2-7, with 8 bases identical to TRBD2. Looked up from germline, CDR1 is SGHVS and CDR2 is FQNEAQ. After removal of 6 bases from V and 5 bases from J, the junction contained 9 bases not matched to a gene. The CDR3 extends over 14 amino acids.

The chain is built from TRBV19 and TRBJ1-3; D is unclear. Germline V gene lookup returns CDR1 LNHDA and CDR2 SQIVND (reference sequence). V was clipped by 3 bases and J by 0 bases, with 12 bases between them. This CDR3 spans 16 amino acids. CDR3 sequence: CASSILLLSSGNTIYF. CDR3 coding DNA: TGTGCCAGTAGTATTCTTCTACTGAGCTCTGGAAACACCATATATTTT.

V is TRBV11-1 and J is TRBJ2-2; 10 nucleotides match TRBD1. The germline V gene encodes CDR1 SGHAT and CDR2 FQDESV (reference sequence). The CDR3 loop spans 15 amino acids. Trimming took 5 bases from V and 6 from J; bases not matched to a gene: 6. The CDR3 here is CASSARDRGPGELFF. CDR3 DNA: TGTGCCAGCAGCGCCCGGGACAGGGGTCCCGGGGAGCTGTTTTTT.

This chain uses TRBV27 with TRBJ2-7; D remains ambiguous. V lost 4 bases to trimming and J lost 12 bases, with 16 bases between them. From germline, CDR1 is MNHEY and CDR2 SMNVEV (reference sequence). The CDR3 totals 12 residues. In DNA, the CDR3 is TGTGCCAGCAGTTCCTATGACTTTCGGAGGTACTTC. It specifies CASSSYDFRRYF.

This chain connects TRBV4-1 to TRBJ1-5; D call uncertain. Germline V lookup: CDR1 MGHRA, CDR2 YSYEKL. This CDR3 comprises 13 residues. Trimming cost V 10 bases and J 3 bases, with 13 bases left between them. The CDR3 protein is CAIREGNNQPQHF. DNA of the CDR3: TGCGCCATTAGAGAGGGCAACAATCAGCCCCAGCATTTT.

This chain connects TRBV5-1 to TRBJ2-3, with D hard to call. This CDR3 contains 12 residues. Trimming shortened V by 2 bases and J by 2 bases, and 3 bases separated the two germline ends. The V gene's germline CDR1 is SGHRS and CDR2 YFSETQ. In nucleotides, the CDR3 is TGCGCCAGCAGCTTCAACACAGATACGCAGTATTTT. Its translation: CASSFNTDTQYF.

J is TRBJ1-2 and V is TRBV7-9, with 10 bases matching TRBD1. CDR1 is SEHNR, CDR2 FQNEAQ, per germline (reference sequence). J was trimmed by 2 bases and V by 4 bases; bases with no gene match: 4. The CDR3 totals 15 residues. CDR3 sequence: CASSSGQGGNYGYTF. For the CDR3, the DNA is TGTGCCAGCAGCTCCGGACAGGGGGGGAACTATGGCTACACCTTC.

The CDR3 DNA reads TGTGCCAGCAGCTCGAATCTAGCGGGAGATCTCTCCTACAATGAGCAGTTCTTC. Its protein is CASSSNLAGDLSYNEQFF. The chain links TRBV7-9 to TRBJ2-1, with 10 bases identical to TRBD2. The V gene end was trimmed by 4 bases and the J gene end by 0 bases; junction bases not matched to a gene: 9. CDR3 size: 18 residues. Per the germline V gene, CDR1 is SEHNR and CDR2 is FQNEAQ (reference sequence).